One and the same sample provided the 16 T cell receptor beta chains below, sequenced in a study of cytomegalovirus exposure and HLA in healthy donors. Primers for the PCR totalled 60 Vbeta and 13 Jbeta. Method: immunoSEQ multiplex PCR; TCRdb's copy keeps in-frame clones and lacks some. The profile shows 150,000 to 200,000 clones, approximately 80% of them singletons. The sequencing sample was made of PBMCs. The receptors stem from a woman in her forties or fifties in good health and CMV-seronegative.

This rearrangement joins TRBV30 to TRBJ1-5; D is unclear. This CDR3 has 15 amino acids. The V gene's germline CDR1 is GTSNPN and CDR2 SVGIG (reference sequence). With 1 base removed from V and 0 bases from J, the gap between germline ends came to 10 bases. CDR3 sequence reads: CAWSEQYSSNQPQHF. The CDR3 region has the DNA TGTGCCTGGAGTGAACAGTATAGTAGCAATCAGCCCCAGCATTTT.

The rearrangement links TRBV7-9 to TRBJ1-1; no clear D gene. Germline values: CDR1 SEHNR, CDR2 FQNEAQ (reference sequence). Trimming removed 5 bases from V and 7 bases from J, with 11 bases in between. This CDR3 has 12 residues. The CDR3 region has the DNA TGTGCCAGCAGCGTACCGGGTGGTGAAGCTTTCTTT. Translating it yields CASSVPGGEAFF.

V usage is TRBV5-4 and J usage is TRBJ2-2, with D possibly TRBD2 on 6 matching bases. Germline CDR1 reads SGHNT; CDR2 reads YYREEE (reference sequence). The CDR3 spans 14 residues. Deletions cut 1 base from V and 8 bases from J, with 12 bases between. This CDR3 is CASSLPTRGGELFF. The CDR3 DNA is TGTGCCAGCAGCTTGCCAACACGGGGGGGGGAGCTGTTTTTT.

This clone was seen a single time. The V call is TRBV14, the J call TRBJ2-1, with D maybe TRBD1 (5 bases). Germline assignment: CDR1 SGHDN and CDR2 FVKESK. V was pared by 1 base and J by 9 bases, with 13 bases between. The CDR3 runs to 14 residues. CDR3 bases: TGTGCCAGCAGCCAAGTACATGGGGCATTTGAGCAGTTCTTC. This codes for CASSQVHGAFEQFF.

V usage is TRBV4-3 and J usage is TRBJ2-3; D is undetermined. Trimming pared 0 bases from V and 4 bases from J, leaving 11 bases between. The germline gives CDR1 LGHNA, CDR2 YSLEER. This CDR3 spans 15 amino acids. CDR3 sequence: CASSQDRRPSDTQYF. CDR3 coding DNA: TGCGCCAGCAGCCAAGATCGGCGGCCTTCAGATACGCAGTATTTT.

V and J are TRBV4-3 and TRBJ1-2; TRBD1 agrees at 9 bases. The trim removed 4 bases at V and 6 bases at J, leaving 12 bases unmatched. CDR3 length equals 16 residues. Germline V gives CDR1 LGHNA, CDR2 YSLEER. In DNA, the CDR3 is TGCGCCAGCAGCCGCGGGACAGGGAGAGGGTGGGATGGCTACACCTTC. This gives the protein CASSRGTGRGWDGYTF.

This clone was detected a few times. The chain couples TRBV7-6 to TRBJ2-5, with TRBD1 as a possible D gene (6 bases). CDR1 and CDR2 from the germline V gene are SGHVS and FNYEAQ. Trimming cost V 3 bases and J 5 bases, with 13 bases left between them. The CDR3 contains 14 residues. As DNA, the CDR3 is TGTGCCAGCAGCTTCGTACAGGGTAGCGAGACCCAGTACTTC. Protein product: CASSFVQGSETQYF. The variable domain in full, with the rest retrieved from reference TRBV7-6 and TRBJ2-5, is GAGVSQSPRYKVTKRGQDVALRCDPISGHVSLYWYRQALGQGPEFLTYFNYEAQQDKSGLPNDRFSAERPEGSISTLTIQRTEQRDSAMYRCASSFVQGSETQYFGPGTRLLVL.

DNA for the CDR3: TGTGCCAGCAGCCGGACAGTTAATTTGAACACTGAAGCTTTCTTT. Its translation is CASSRTVNLNTEAFF. The chain carries TRBV7-2 and TRBJ1-1; the D gene is possibly TRBD1 (6 bases). CDR1 and CDR2 (germline): SGHTA, FQGNSA. V was trimmed by 5 bases and J by 0 bases, leaving 13 bases between them. CDR3 length: 15 amino acids.

The chain links TRBV27 to TRBJ2-3; 10 nucleotides align to TRBD1. Germline V gene sequence: CDR1 MNHEY, CDR2 SMNVEV (reference sequence). Trimming at V came to 5 bases and at J to 1 base, leaving 3 bases not matched to a gene. CDR3 length equals 15 residues. The CDR3 loop reads CASSKDRGGTDTQYF. The CDR3 DNA is TGTGCCAGCAGTAAGGACAGGGGGGGCACAGATACGCAGTATTTT.

Here the CDR3 reads CASSSWTGKEQYF. CDR3 sequence (DNA): TGTGCCAGCAGCTCATGGACAGGGAAAGAGCAGTACTTC. The chain employs TRBV7-9 and TRBJ2-7, with 8 positions matching TRBD1. Germline trimming cut 4 bases from V and 7 bases from J; bases unmatched to any gene: 6. Per the germline V gene, CDR1 is SEHNR and CDR2 is FQNEAQ (reference sequence). The CDR3 is made up of 13 amino acids.

V gene TRBV10-3 combines with J gene TRBJ1-4; weak D call: TRBD1 (6 bases). CDR3 length: 16 amino acids. V was shortened by 4 bases and J by 1 base, with 13 bases between the two germline ends. Looked up from germline, CDR1 is ENHRY and CDR2 is SYGVKD. This chain's CDR3 is CAISGTGSGTNEKLFF. The CDR3, as DNA: TGTGCCATCAGTGGAACAGGGAGTGGAACTAATGAAAAACTGTTTTTT.

The chain joins TRBV4-2 to TRBJ1-1; D gene ambiguous. V lost 0 bases, J lost 0 bases, and 8 bases lay in between. Looked up from germline, CDR1 is LGHNA and CDR2 is YNFKEQ. This CDR3 contains 15 residues. The CDR3 here is CASSQEPGMNTEAFF. The CDR3 region has the DNA TGTGCCAGCAGCCAAGAACCGGGAATGAACACTGAAGCTTTCTTT.

V usage is TRBV19 and J usage is TRBJ2-2, with a weak D call TRBD1 (6 bases). This CDR3 comprises 13 residues. V was cut by 8 bases and J by 5 bases, with 12 bases left in between. Looked up from germline, CDR1 is LNHDA and CDR2 is SQIVND (reference sequence). The CDR3 here is CASSPGVTGELFF. Here the CDR3 DNA reads TGTGCCAGTTCTCCAGGGGTAACCGGGGAGCTGTTTTTT.

The V call is TRBV5-4, the J call TRBJ2-1, with 13 nucleotides matching TRBD2. Germline V gene data show CDR1 as SGHNT and CDR2 as YYREEE (reference sequence). This CDR3 spans 15 amino acids. The ends lost 4 bases at V and 5 bases at J; junction bases unmatched: 3. DNA of the CDR3: TGTGCCAGCAGCCTAGGGACTAGCGGGAACAATGAGCAGTTCTTC. Translation gives CASSLGTSGNNEQFF.

The chain couples TRBV7-2 to TRBJ2-2; 8 nucleotides line up with TRBD2. CDR1 and CDR2 (germline): SGHTA, FQGNSA. The CDR3 contains 18 residues. V shed 0 bases, J shed 2 bases, and the junction held 8 bases outside the gene matches. CDR3 nucleotide sequence: TGTGCCAGCAGCTTAGCGCAAGCCGGGAGGGGCAACACCGGGGAGCTGTTTTTT. Residues: CASSLAQAGRGNTGELFF.

This clone was observed once. This sequence joins TRBV27 and TRBJ2-7; 10 bases line up with TRBD2. Germline V gene sequence: CDR1 MNHEY, CDR2 SMNVEV (reference sequence). The CDR3 totals 14 residues. Germline trimming cut 5 bases from V and 0 bases from J; bases unmatched to any gene: 1. The CDR3 loop reads CASSLAGASYEQYF. The CDR3 nucleotides read TGTGCCAGCAGTCTAGCGGGGGCCTCCTACGAGCAGTACTTC.